This TCR beta chain was obtained from a study of blood T cell repertoires in COVID-19. Across the whole study: The samples span acute and convalescent COVID-19 from the United States, Italy and Spain. PBMCs, B-cell-depleted T cells, or T cells were the source of the cDNA or gDNA that made up the material.

Per the original methods: Amplification with reference gene primers provided the estimates of nucleated cell counts. Libraries were prepared by immunoSEQ multiplex PCR; TCRdb keeps only in-frame clonotypes and omits some of them. V, J and clone size reflect that table, while D and trimming were determined from the DNA. The sample holds 150,000 to 200,000 clones, 87% seen once. The Seattle site enrolled patients during active infection and followed them longitudinally. Germline V gene data show CDR1 as LNHNV and CDR2 as YYDKDF (reference sequence). The CDR3 contains 15 residues. With V trimmed by 8 bases and J by 3 bases, 9 bases remained unmatched.

Sequences were obtained from peripheral blood. V gene TRBV15 combines with J gene TRBJ1-3; 8 positions match TRBD1. The clonotype was recovered from a woman aged 70-85 years with COVID-19, enrolled during active disease. The CDR3 here is CATGQGSPGGNTIYF. In DNA, the CDR3 is TGTGCCACCGGACAGGGATCCCCTGGTGGAAACACCATATATTTT.